This T cell receptor beta chain stems from a study of shared clonotypes between healthy human individuals. Using immunoSEQ multiplex PCR, the repertoire was profiled, and TCRdb retains in-frame clones only, with some absent. This sample yields millions of clones, of which roughly 91% are seen a single time; 1.7% belongs to the top ten. Cells designated naive CD8 were CD45RO-negative and were positively selected for CCR7, with terminally differentiated effector memory CD45RA+ cells excluded. The length of the CDR3 is 14 residues. V was shortened by 5 bases and J by 5 bases, with 16 bases between the two germline ends. The germline V gene has CDR1 SGHNT and CDR2 YYREEE (reference sequence).

The receptor's source is a man younger than 30 in good health. Some clones in this sample may be carry-over from other donors' samples. This chain uses TRBV5-4 with TRBJ1-1, with unresolved D. The sequencing sample was made of naive CD8+ T cells from PBMCs. The CDR3 spells CASRNQARPTEAFF. As DNA, the CDR3 is TGTGCCAGCAGAAACCAAGCGAGGCCGACTGAAGCTTTCTTT.